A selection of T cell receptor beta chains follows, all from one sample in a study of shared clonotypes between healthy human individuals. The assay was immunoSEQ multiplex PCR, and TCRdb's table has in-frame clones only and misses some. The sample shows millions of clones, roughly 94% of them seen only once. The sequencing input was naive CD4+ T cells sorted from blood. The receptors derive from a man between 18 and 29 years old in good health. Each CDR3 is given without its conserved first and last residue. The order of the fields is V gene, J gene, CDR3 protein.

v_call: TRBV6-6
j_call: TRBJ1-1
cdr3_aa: ASSFRTENTEAF

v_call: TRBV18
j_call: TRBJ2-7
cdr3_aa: ASSPLGGTGAYEQY

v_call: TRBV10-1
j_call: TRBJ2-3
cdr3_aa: ASSSNDGSGTQY

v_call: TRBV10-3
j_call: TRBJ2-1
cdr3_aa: AIGQTSGAWEQF

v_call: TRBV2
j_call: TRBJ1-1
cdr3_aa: ASSGLTEAF

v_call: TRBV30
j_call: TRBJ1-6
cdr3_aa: AWSTRGDSPLH

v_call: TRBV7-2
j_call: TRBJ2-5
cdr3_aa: ASSLVLQETQY

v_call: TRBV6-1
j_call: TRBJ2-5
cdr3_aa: ASSLQYQETQY

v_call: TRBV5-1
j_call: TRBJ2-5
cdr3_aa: ASSLTGASLETQY

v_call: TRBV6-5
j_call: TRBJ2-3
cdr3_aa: ASSPGQGWADTQY

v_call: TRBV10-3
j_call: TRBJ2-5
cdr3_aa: AISESEGGTQY

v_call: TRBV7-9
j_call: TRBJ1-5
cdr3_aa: ASSAQEGSNQPQH

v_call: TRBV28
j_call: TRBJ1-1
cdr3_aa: ASSLSRENTEAF

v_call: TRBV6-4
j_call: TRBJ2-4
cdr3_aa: ASSQGTLAKNIQY

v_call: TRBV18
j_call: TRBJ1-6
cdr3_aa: ASSIDRGVRNSPLH

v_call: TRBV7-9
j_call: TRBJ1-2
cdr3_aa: ASSKEDGRAYGYT

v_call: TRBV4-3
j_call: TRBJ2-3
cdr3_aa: ASSQEDWTSGSGGDTQY

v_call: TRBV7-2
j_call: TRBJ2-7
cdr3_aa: ASSPGVGNYEQY

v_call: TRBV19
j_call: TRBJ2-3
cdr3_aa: ASSRYLDTQY

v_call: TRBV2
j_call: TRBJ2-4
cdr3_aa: ASNEPGEAKNIQY

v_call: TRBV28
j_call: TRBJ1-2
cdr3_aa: ASSPPHRGVGYT

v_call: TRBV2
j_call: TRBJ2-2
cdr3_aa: ASRKSPTGELF

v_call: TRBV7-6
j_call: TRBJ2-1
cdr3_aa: ASSARGSGAGDEQF

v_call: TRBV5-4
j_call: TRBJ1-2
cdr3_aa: ASSLPPGRYGYT

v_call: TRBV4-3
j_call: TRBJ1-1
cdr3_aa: ASSQDDRTAKAF

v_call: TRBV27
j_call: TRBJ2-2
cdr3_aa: ASSWGQGARKAGELF

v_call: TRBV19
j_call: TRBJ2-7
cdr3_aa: ASSTGQGYEQY

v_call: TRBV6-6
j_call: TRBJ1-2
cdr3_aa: ASSLGRGPNYGYT

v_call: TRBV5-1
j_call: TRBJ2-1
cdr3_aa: ASRRSGGTNNEQF

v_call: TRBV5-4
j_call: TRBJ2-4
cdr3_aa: ASSSPKGGKENIQY

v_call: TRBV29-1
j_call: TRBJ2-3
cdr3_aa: SVSGRVTDTQY

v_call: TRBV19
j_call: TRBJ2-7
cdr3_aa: ASSKGPSSYEQY

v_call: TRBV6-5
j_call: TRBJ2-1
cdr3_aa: ASSRGSKLGNEQF

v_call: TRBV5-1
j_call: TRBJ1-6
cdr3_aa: ASSFRGRGDNSPLH

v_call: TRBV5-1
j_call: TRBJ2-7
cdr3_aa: ASSAVSSGGYEQY

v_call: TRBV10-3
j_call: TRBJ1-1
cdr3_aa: AISESGASSAEAF

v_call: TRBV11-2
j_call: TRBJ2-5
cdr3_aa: ASSATGARGTETQY